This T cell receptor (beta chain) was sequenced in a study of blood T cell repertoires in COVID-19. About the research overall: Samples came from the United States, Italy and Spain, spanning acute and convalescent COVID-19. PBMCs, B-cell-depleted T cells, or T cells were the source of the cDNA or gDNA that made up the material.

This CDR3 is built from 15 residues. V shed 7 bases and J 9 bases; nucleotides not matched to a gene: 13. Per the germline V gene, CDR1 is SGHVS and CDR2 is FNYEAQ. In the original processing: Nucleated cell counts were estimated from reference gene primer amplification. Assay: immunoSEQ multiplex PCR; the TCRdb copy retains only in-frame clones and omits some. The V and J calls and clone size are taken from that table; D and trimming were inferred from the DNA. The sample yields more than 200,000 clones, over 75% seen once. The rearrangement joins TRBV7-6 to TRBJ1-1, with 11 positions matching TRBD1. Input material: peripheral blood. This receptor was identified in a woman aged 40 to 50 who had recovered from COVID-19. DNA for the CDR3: TGTGCCAGCACCCAAGGGGGGACAGGGGGGATGAAAGCTTTCTTT. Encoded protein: CASTQGGTGGMKAFF.